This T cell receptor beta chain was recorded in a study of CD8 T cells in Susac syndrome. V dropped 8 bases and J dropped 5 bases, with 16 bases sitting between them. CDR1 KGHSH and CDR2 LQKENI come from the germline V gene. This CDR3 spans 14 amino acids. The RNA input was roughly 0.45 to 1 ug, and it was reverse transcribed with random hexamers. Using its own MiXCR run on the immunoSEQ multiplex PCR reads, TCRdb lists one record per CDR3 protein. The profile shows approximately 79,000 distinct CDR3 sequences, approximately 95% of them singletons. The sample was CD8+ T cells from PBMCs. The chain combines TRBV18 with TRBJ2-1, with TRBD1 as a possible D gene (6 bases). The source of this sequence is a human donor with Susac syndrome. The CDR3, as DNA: TGTGCCAGCCTACAGGGACGGGAAAACAATGAGCAGTTCTTC. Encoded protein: CASLQGRENNEQFF. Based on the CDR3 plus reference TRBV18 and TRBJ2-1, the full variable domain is NAGVMQNPRHLVRRRGQEARLRCSPMKGHSHVYWYRQLPEEGLKFMVYLQKENIIDESGMPKERFSAEFPKEGPSILRIQQVVRGDSAAYFCASLQGRENNEQFFGPGTRLTVL.